This TCR beta chain was obtained from a study of blood T cell repertoires in COVID-19. TCRdb's table, derived via immunoSEQ multiplex PCR, lists solely in-frame clones and lacks some. The sample has hundreds of thousands of clones, roughly 85% seen once. This clone was detected a few times. The CDR3 totals 15 residues. Germline values: CDR1 SNHLY, CDR2 FYNNEI. V was pared by 6 bases and J by 9 bases, with 18 bases between. The genes are TRBV2 and TRBJ1-6; D remains unclear. This receptor was identified in a man aged 45-65 years with COVID-19, enrolled during active disease. The sample was peripheral blood. The CDR3 reads CASRSLTGGSSPLHF. The DNA for the CDR3 is TGTGCCAGCAGATCCCTGACGGGAGGCTCTTCACCCCTCCACTTT. The full variable domain, its missing parts supplied by reference TRBV2 and TRBJ1-6, is EPEVTQTPSHQVTQMGQEVILRCVPISNHLYFYWYRQILGQKVEFLVSFYNNEISEKSEIFDDQFSVERPDGSNFTLKIRSTKLEDSAMYFCASRSLTGGSSPLHFGNGTRLTVT.